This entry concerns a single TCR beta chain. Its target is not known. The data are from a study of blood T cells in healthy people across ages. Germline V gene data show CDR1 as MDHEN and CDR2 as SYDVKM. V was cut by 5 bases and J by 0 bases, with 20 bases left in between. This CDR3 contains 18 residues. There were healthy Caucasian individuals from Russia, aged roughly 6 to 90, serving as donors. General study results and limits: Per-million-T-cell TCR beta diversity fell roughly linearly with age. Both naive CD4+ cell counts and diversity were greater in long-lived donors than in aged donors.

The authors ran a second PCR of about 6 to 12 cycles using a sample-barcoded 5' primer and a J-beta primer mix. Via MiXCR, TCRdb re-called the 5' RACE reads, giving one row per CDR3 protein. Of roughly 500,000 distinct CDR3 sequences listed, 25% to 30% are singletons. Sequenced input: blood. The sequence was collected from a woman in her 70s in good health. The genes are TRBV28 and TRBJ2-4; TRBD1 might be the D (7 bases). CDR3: CASSLPRAGGLAKNIQYF. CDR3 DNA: TGTGCCAGCAGTCTCCCGAGGGCAGGGGGGCTAGCCAAAAACATTCAGTACTTC.